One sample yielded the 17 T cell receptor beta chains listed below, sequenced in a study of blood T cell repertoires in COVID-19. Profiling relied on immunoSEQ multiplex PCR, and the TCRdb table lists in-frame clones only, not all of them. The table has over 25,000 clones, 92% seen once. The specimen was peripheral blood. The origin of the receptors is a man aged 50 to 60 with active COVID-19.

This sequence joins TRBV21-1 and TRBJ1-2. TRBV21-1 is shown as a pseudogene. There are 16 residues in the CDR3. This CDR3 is CASSRAVSLVFYGYTF. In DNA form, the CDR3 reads TGTGCCAGCAGCCGCGCGGTCAGCCTCGTTTTCTATGGCTACACCTTC.

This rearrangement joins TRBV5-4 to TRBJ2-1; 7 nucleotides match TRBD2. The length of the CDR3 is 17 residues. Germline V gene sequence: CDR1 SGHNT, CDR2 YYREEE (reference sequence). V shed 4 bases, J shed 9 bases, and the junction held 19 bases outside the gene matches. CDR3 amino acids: CASSTRGAGRSFGEQFF. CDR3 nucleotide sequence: TGTGCCAGCAGCACACGGGGAGCGGGGCGAAGTTTTGGTGAGCAGTTCTTC.

CDR3 sequence (DNA): TGTGCCAGCAGTTACCCCGTGGCGGCAGCCTACGAGCAGTACTTC. This gives the protein CASSYPVAAAYEQYF. The chain recombines TRBV6-7 with TRBJ2-7; D remains unclear. TRBV6-7 is sorted into the ORF group, with uncertain function. Between the trimmed V and J ends, which lost 2 bases and 2 bases, there was a span of 13 bases. The CDR3 loop spans 15 amino acids.

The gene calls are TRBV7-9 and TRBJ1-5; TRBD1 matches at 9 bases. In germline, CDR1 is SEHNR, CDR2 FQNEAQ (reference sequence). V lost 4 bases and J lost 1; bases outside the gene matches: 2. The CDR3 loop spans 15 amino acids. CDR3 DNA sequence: TGTGCCAGCAGCTGGGGACAGGGAAGCAATCAGCCCCAGCATTTT. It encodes CASSWGQGSNQPQHF.

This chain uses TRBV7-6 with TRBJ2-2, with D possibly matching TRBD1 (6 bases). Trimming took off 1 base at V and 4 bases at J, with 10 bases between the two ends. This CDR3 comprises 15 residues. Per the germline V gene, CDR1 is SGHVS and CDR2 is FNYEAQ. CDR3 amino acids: CASSLGGRGTGELFF. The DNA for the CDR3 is TGTGCCAGCAGCTTAGGGGGGCGCGGCACCGGGGAGCTGTTTTTT.

The CDR3: CSASRQTFNPDTQYF. In nucleotides, the CDR3 is TGCAGTGCTAGTCGGCAGACATTTAACCCAGATACGCAGTATTTT. V and J are TRBV20-1 and TRBJ2-3; D gene ambiguous. Germline V gives CDR1 DFQATT, CDR2 SNEGSKA (reference sequence). Trimming cost V 3 bases and J 4 bases, with 17 bases left between them. The CDR3 is 15 residues long.

The CDR3 region has the DNA TGTGCCAGCAGTGAAGGGGGGGGCGCATGGAAGACCCAGTACTTC. Amino acids: CASSEGGGAWKTQYF. The V gene is TRBV2, the J gene TRBJ2-5, with TRBD2 as a possible D gene (7 bases). With 1 base removed from V and 6 bases from J, the gap between germline ends came to 15 bases. The CDR3 consists of 15 residues. Germline assignment: CDR1 SNHLY and CDR2 FYNNEI.

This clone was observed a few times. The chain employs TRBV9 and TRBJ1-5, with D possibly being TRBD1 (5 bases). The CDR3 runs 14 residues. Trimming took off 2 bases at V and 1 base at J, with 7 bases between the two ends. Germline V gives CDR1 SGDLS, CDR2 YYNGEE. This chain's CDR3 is CASSVGGSNQPQHF. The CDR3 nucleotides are TGTGCCAGCAGCGTGGGGGGAAGCAATCAGCCCCAGCATTTT.

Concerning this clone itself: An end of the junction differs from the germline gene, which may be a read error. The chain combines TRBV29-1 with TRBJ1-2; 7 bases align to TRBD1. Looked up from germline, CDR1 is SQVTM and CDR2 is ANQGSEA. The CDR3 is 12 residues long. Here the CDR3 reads CSVEGTVYGYTF. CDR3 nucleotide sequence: TGCAGCGTGGAAGGGACAGTCTATGGCTACACCTTC. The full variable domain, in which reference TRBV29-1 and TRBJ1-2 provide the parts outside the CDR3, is SAVISQKPSRDICQRGTSLTIQCQVDSQVTMMFWYRQQPGQSLTLIATANQGSEATYESGFVIDKFPISRPNLTFSTLTVSNMSPEDSSIYLCSVEGTVYGYTFGSGTRLTVV.

The CDR3 spells CASSRQGVGNSPLHF. The CDR3 bases are TGTGCCAGCAGTAGACAGGGGGTAGGGAATTCACCCCTCCACTTT. This chain joins TRBV6-5 and TRBJ1-6; 9 bases agree with TRBD1. Per germline, CDR1 MNHEY and CDR2 SVGAGI. This CDR3 is 15 amino acids long. The ends lost 5 bases at V and 7 bases at J; junction bases unmatched: 6.

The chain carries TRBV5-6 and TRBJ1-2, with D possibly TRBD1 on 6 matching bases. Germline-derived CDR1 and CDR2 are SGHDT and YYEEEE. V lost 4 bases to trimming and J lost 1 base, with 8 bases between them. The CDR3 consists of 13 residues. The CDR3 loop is CASSPQGNYGYTF. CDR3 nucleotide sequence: TGTGCCAGCAGCCCACAGGGTAACTATGGCTACACCTTC.

The CDR3 sequence is CAWEHTGLYEQYF. In DNA form, the CDR3 reads TGTGCCTGGGAACATACAGGGTTGTACGAGCAGTACTTC. V gene TRBV30 combines with J gene TRBJ2-7; weak D call: TRBD1 (6 bases). The germline CDR1 and CDR2 sequences are GTSNPN and SVGIG (reference sequence). V was trimmed by 5 bases and J by 4 bases, leaving 15 bases between them. The CDR3 is made up of 13 amino acids.

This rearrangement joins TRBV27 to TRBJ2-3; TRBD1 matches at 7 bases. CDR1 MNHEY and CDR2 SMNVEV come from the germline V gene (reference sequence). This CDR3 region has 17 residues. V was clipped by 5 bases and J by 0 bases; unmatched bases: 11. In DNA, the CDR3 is TGTGCCAGCAGTGCTTTACCTACAGGGGATAGCACAGATACGCAGTATTTT. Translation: CASSALPTGDSTDTQYF.

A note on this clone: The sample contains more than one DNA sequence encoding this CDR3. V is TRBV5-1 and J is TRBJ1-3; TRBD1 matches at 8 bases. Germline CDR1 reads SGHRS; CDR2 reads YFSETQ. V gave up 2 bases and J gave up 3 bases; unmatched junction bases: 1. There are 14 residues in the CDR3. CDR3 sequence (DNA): TGCGCCAGCAGCTTACAGGGGGGTGGAAACACCATATATTTT. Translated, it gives CASSLQGGGNTIYF.

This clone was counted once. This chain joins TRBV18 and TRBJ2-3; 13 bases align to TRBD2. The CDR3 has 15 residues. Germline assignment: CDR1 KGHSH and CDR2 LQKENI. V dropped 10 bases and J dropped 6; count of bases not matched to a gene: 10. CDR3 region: CATLKLAGGPDTQYF. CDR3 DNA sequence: TGTGCCACCCTCAAACTAGCGGGAGGGCCGGATACGCAGTATTTT.

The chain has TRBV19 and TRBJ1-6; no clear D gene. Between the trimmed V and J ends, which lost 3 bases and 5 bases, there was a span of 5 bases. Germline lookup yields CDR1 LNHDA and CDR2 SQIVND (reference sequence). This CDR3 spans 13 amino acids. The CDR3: CASSIGNNSPLHF. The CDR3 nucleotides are TGTGCCAGTAGTATCGGGAATAATTCACCCCTCCACTTT. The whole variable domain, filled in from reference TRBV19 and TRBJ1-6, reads DGGITQSPKYLFRKEGQNVTLSCEQNLNHDAMYWYRQDPGQGLRLIYYSQIVNDFQKGDIAEGYSVSREKKESFPLTVTSAQKNPTAFYLCASSIGNNSPLHFGNGTRLTVT.

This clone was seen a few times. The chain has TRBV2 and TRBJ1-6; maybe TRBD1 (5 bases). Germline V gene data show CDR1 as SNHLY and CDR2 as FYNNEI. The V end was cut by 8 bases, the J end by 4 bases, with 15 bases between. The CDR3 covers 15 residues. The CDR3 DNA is TGTGCCAGCGTGAGACAGCAATTTTATAATTCACCCCTCCACTTT. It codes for CASVRQQFYNSPLHF.